The T cell receptor beta chain under discussion was sequenced for a study of blood T cell repertoires in COVID-19. Study-level background: The origin of the acute and convalescent COVID-19 samples was the United States, Italy and Spain. The cDNA or gDNA used as material had been derived from T cells, B-cell-depleted T cells, or PBMCs.

Libraries were prepared by immunoSEQ multiplex PCR; TCRdb keeps only in-frame clonotypes and omits some of them. The sample has fewer than 50,000 clones, around 90% seen once; the top ten hold around 3.6%. Germline-derived CDR1 and CDR2 are SGHAT and FQNNGV. J gave up 6 bases and V 6 bases, and 12 bases lay outside the gene matches. The CDR3 contains 16 residues. The receptor's source is a human donor in a cohort sampled during active COVID-19. Sequencing was done on a sample of peripheral blood. V gene TRBV11-2 combines with J gene TRBJ2-1; 9 bases are shared with TRBD2. CDR3 loop: CASRSPGLAGPNEQFF. CDR3 nucleotide sequence: TGTGCCAGCAGATCGCCGGGGCTAGCGGGGCCCAATGAGCAGTTCTTC. The full variable domain, with the rest looked up from reference TRBV11-2 and TRBJ2-1, is EAGVAQSPRYKIIEKRQSVAFWCNPISGHATLYWYQQILGQGPKLLIQFQNNGVVDDSQLPKDRFSAERLKGVDSTLKIQPAKLEDSAVYLCASRSPGLAGPNEQFFGPGTRLTVL.